These 10 T cell receptor beta chains share one sample of origin, sequenced in a study of glioma-infiltrating T cells. The iRepertoire nested amplicon-rescue multiplex PCR amplified TCR alpha and beta CDR3s from RNA. One entry per CDR3 protein results from TCRdb running MiXCR on the multiplex PCR reads. There are around 140,000 distinct CDR3 sequences in the sample; about 39% occur only once, and over 15% lies in the top ten. Material: glioma tissue, nonneoplastic brain tissue, or PBMCs (not recorded which). All receptors come from a human donor with low-grade glioma or glioblastoma, undergoing nonglioma brain surgery, or in good health (not recorded which).

This clonotype appeared many times. The chain uses TRBV27 and TRBJ1-6; D is ambiguous. The CDR3 length is 15 residues. Trimming removed 5 bases at V and 1 base at J, with 9 bases between. Germline values: CDR1 MNHEY, CDR2 SMNVEV (reference sequence). CDR3 loop: CASSDVASYNSPLHF. The CDR3 nucleotides are TGTGCCAGCAGTGACGTCGCATCCTATAATTCACCCCTCCACTTT.

The V and J genes are TRBV7-2 and TRBJ1-5, with no clear D. Germline assignment: CDR1 SGHTA and CDR2 FQGNSA. The V end lost 5 bases, the J end lost 0 bases, and 14 bases lay between the germline ends. The CDR3 extends over 16 amino acids. The CDR3 loop reads CASSAKRAVSNQPQHF. CDR3 sequence (DNA): TGTGCCAGCAGCGCAAAAAGGGCAGTTAGCAATCAGCCCCAGCATTTT.

This rearrangement joins TRBV4-1 to TRBJ2-1, with TRBD2 identical over 14 bases. The V segment lost 4 bases and the J segment 0 bases; nucleotides outside the gene matches: 8. Germline V gives CDR1 MGHRA, CDR2 YSYEKL. This CDR3 region has 19 residues. CDR3 in DNA: TGCGCCAGCAGCCCCGGACTAGCGGGAGGTATGAGCTCCTACAATGAGCAGTTCTTC. Protein product: CASSPGLAGGMSSYNEQFF.

This clonotype appeared a few times. The rearrangement links TRBV18 to TRBJ1-1; D call uncertain. Germline assignment: CDR1 KGHSH and CDR2 LQKENI. CDR3 size: 12 residues. Trimming stripped 2 bases from V and 3 bases from J, with 4 bases between. In DNA, the CDR3 is TGTGCCAGCTCACCAACCGACACTGAAGCTTTCTTT. This translates into CASSPTDTEAFF.

This clonotype was observed a few times. The genes are TRBV7-2 and TRBJ2-7; a possible D gene is TRBD2 (6 bases). Trimming left V 1 base short and J 3 bases short, with 16 bases between. This CDR3 contains 16 residues. Germline CDR1 SGHTA, CDR2 FQGNSA. DNA for the CDR3: TGTGCCAGCAGCTTAGGACCCGGGGGAGGTTACTACGAGCAGTACTTC. Translation: CASSLGPGGGYYEQYF. Full variable domain (rest looked up from reference TRBV7-2 and TRBJ2-7): GAGVSQSPSNKVTEKGKDVELRCDPISGHTALYWYRQSLGQGLEFLIYFQGNSAPDKSGLPSDRFSAERTGGSVSTLTIQRTQQEDSAVYLCASSLGPGGGYYEQYFGPGTRLTVT.

This clonotype was seen only a few times. The junction does not match germline at one end; this may be a read error. V is TRBV7-2 and J is TRBJ1-1; no reliable D call. Germline lookup yields CDR1 SGHTA and CDR2 FQGNSA. There are 15 residues in the CDR3. The CDR3 coding sequence is TGTGCCCGCAGCTTAAGGCAGGTACAGAACACTGAAGCTTTCTTT. Its protein product is CARSLRQVQNTEAFF.

This chain connects TRBV20-1 to TRBJ1-2; D call uncertain. The CDR3 contains 11 residues. The V and J ends lost 1 base and 1 base respectively, with 1 base between them. Germline V gene data show CDR1 as DFQATT and CDR2 as SNEGSKA (reference sequence). CDR3 nucleotides: TGCAGTGCTAGAGTTAACTATGGCTACACCTTC. Translating gives CSARVNYGYTF.

This chain uses TRBV7-6 with TRBJ1-3, with TRBD1 matching over 7 bases. This CDR3 comprises 15 residues. Trimming took 5 bases from V and 4 from J; bases not matched to a gene: 8. CDR1 and CDR2 (germline): SGHVS, FNYEAQ. The DNA for the CDR3 is TGTGCCAGCAGCCGGAATACAGGGGTCGGAAACACCATATATTTT. Encoded protein: CASSRNTGVGNTIYF.

This clonotype was seen a single time. The chain is built from TRBV6-5 and TRBJ2-3, with D hard to call. Germline CDR1 and CDR2: MNHEY and SVGAGI. V was pared by 2 bases and J by 1 base, with 10 bases between. The CDR3 consists of 15 residues. The CDR3 DNA reads TGTGCCAGCAGTTACGTACGAGACGGCACAGATACGCAGTATTTT. It specifies CASSYVRDGTDTQYF.

This clonotype has only a few counts. This sequence joins TRBV28 and TRBJ2-1; D may correspond to TRBD1 or TRBD2 (6 bases each). The CDR3 totals 15 residues. The germline V gene has CDR1 MDHEN and CDR2 SYDVKM. The V end was cut by 9 bases, the J end by 8 bases, with 23 bases between. This CDR3 reads CASNAPTGGDHEQFF. As DNA, the CDR3 is TGTGCCAGTAACGCACCGACAGGAGGGGATCATGAGCAGTTCTTC.